This T cell receptor beta chain stems from a study of blood T cells in healthy people across ages. Study conclusions and caveats: Naive CD4+ cells and diversity were both higher in long-lived donors than in aged donors.

A second PCR of about 7 to 12 cycles used a sample-barcoded 5' primer and a J-beta primer mix. Via MiXCR, TCRdb re-called the 5' RACE reads, giving one row per CDR3 protein. The sample yields over 500,000 distinct CDR3 sequences, about 27% seen once. The V end was cut by 1 base, the J end by 4 bases, with 23 bases between. This CDR3 is built from 19 residues. The germline gives CDR1 SGHAT, CDR2 FQNNGV. A note on this clonotype: The target antigen is unknown.

The sample also formed part of further work on T cells of mothers and their children.

This clonotype was obtained from a boy aged 2 to 10 in good health. V and J are TRBV11-2 and TRBJ2-4, with a possible D match to TRBD1 (7 bases). Material for sequencing was blood. DNA for the CDR3: TGTGCCAGCAGCTTAGTCCCCGCCCGACAGGGAGGATGGAAAAACATTCAGTACTTC. Encoded protein: CASSLVPARQGGWKNIQYF. The whole variable domain, filled in from reference TRBV11-2 and TRBJ2-4, reads EAGVAQSPRYKIIEKRQSVAFWCNPISGHATLYWYQQILGQGPKLLIQFQNNGVVDDSQLPKDRFSAERLKGVDSTLKIQPAKLEDSAVYLCASSLVPARQGGWKNIQYFGAGTRLSVL.